The 20 T cell receptor beta chains below were found in one sample sequenced in a study of cytomegalovirus exposure and HLA in healthy donors. The assay was immunoSEQ multiplex PCR, and TCRdb's table has in-frame clones only and misses some. The table lists 150,000 to 200,000 clones, roughly 89% of them singletons. Sequencing was carried out using PBMCs. Receptors were obtained from a young woman in good health and CMV-seropositive.

CDR3 DNA: TGTGCCAGCAGCTTAGTACTAGCGGGAGAGCAGTTCTTC. This encodes CASSLVLAGEQFF. The chain has TRBV11-3 and TRBJ2-1; TRBD2 agrees at 10 bases. The junction had 1 base not matched to a gene; V was cut back by 1 base and J by 10 bases. Germline V gene lookup returns CDR1 SGHNT and CDR2 YENEEA. The CDR3 has 13 amino acids. The full variable domain, completed using reference TRBV11-3 and TRBJ2-1, is EAGVVQSPRYKIIEKKQPVAFWCNPISGHNTLYWYLQNLGQGPELLIRYENEEAVDDSQLPKDRFSAERLKGVDSTLKIQPAELGDSAVYLCASSLVLAGEQFFGPGTRLTVL.

The chain couples TRBV7-6 to TRBJ1-4; 8 bases map to TRBD1. V gave up 1 base and J gave up 8 bases; unmatched junction bases: 3. The CDR3 sequence is 14 residues long. The germline V gene has CDR1 SGHVS and CDR2 FNYEAQ. CDR3 amino acids: CASSLGTGPEKLFF. CDR3 coding DNA: TGTGCCAGCAGCTTAGGGACAGGGCCCGAAAAACTGTTTTTT.

This chain links TRBV5-1 with TRBJ2-1, with TRBD2 as a possible D gene (7 bases). The V gene's germline CDR1 is SGHRS and CDR2 YFSETQ. The V gene lost 0 bases and the J gene lost 0 bases, with 13 bases spanning the gap. The CDR3 sequence is 17 residues long. The CDR3 nucleotides read TGCGCCAGCAGCTTGGTTGAGGGGGGGCCCTCCTACAATGAGCAGTTCTTC. It specifies CASSLVEGGPSYNEQFF.

V usage is TRBV7-9 and J usage is TRBJ1-5, with D maybe TRBD1 (6 bases). CDR1 is SEHNR, CDR2 FQNEAQ, per germline (reference sequence). V dropped 3 bases and J dropped 4 bases, with 10 bases sitting between them. The CDR3 spans 14 residues. The CDR3 DNA reads TGTGCCAGCAGCTTCGAGGGGGAAAATCAGCCCCAGCATTTT. The encoded protein is CASSFEGENQPQHF.

This chain links TRBV28 with TRBJ2-7; 7 bases align to TRBD2. The ends lost 6 bases at V and 4 bases at J; junction bases unmatched: 6. Germline CDR1 MDHEN, CDR2 SYDVKM. The CDR3 is 13 amino acids. The CDR3 loop reads CASSASGYYEQYF. The CDR3 DNA reads TGTGCCAGCAGCGCTAGCGGTTATTACGAGCAGTACTTC.

In this sample, this clone turned up a few times. The chain recombines TRBV30 with TRBJ2-7; perhaps TRBD1 as D (6 bases). With 1 base removed from V and 0 bases from J, the gap between germline ends came to 13 bases. This CDR3 region has 15 residues. CDR1 GTSNPN and CDR2 SVGIG come from the germline V gene (reference sequence). CDR3 DNA: TGTGCCTGGAGTGGGGGGACACGGAGCTCCTACGAGCAGTACTTC. It specifies CAWSGGTRSSYEQYF.

The chain joins TRBV15 to TRBJ1-1; 7 nucleotides agree with TRBD1. The J segment lost 1 base and the V segment lost 8 bases, leaving 4 bases of the junction unmatched. This CDR3 comprises 13 residues. Germline V gene sequence: CDR1 LNHNV, CDR2 YYDKDF (reference sequence). The CDR3 DNA follows: TGTGCCACCCTACAGGGGCCGAACACTGAAGCTTTCTTT. Translation gives CATLQGPNTEAFF.

The rearrangement links TRBV5-5 to TRBJ2-2, with 10 bases fitting TRBD2. V was clipped by 4 bases and J by 8 bases; unmatched bases: 5. The CDR3 extends over 14 amino acids. Germline assignment: CDR1 SGHKS and CDR2 YYEKEE (reference sequence). The CDR3 here is CASSTLAGVGELFF. The CDR3 DNA is TGTGCCAGCAGCACCCTAGCGGGAGTAGGGGAGCTGTTTTTT.

V and J are TRBV10-3 and TRBJ2-7; 12 bases align to TRBD2. The V gene's germline CDR1 is ENHRY and CDR2 SYGVKD. The trim removed 6 bases at V and 7 bases at J, leaving 7 bases unmatched. The CDR3 is made up of 14 amino acids. The CDR3 is CAIRRTSGIEEQYF. In nucleotides, the CDR3 is TGTGCCATCAGGAGGACTAGCGGGATTGAGGAGCAGTACTTC.

This clone was seen only a few times. This chain uses TRBV27 with TRBJ1-6; D possibly corresponds to TRBD1 (5 bases). Germline V gene lookup returns CDR1 MNHEY and CDR2 SMNVEV (reference sequence). Trimming removed 2 bases at V and 4 bases at J, with 9 bases between. CDR3 length equals 15 residues. CDR3 in amino acids: CASSLRQQYNSPLHF. The CDR3 region has the DNA TGTGCCAGCAGTTTACGACAGCAGTATAATTCACCCCTCCACTTT.

This clone was seen only once. The gene calls are TRBV9 and TRBJ1-5, with 8 bases identical to TRBD1. The length of the CDR3 is 16 residues. The junction had 7 bases not matched to a gene; V was cut back by 4 bases and J by 1 base. Germline CDR1 and CDR2: SGDLS and YYNGEE. The DNA of the CDR3 is TGTGCCAGCAGCCCATCGGACAGGGTGAGCAATCAGCCCCAGCATTTT. As protein: CASSPSDRVSNQPQHF.

The J gene is TRBJ2-2, the V gene TRBV6-4; TRBD2 aligns across 7 bases. Germline V gene sequence: CDR1 MRHNA, CDR2 SNTAGT. This CDR3 has 14 residues. V shed 8 bases, J shed 3 bases, and the junction held 6 bases outside the gene matches. CDR3 nucleotide sequence: TGTGCCAGCCGATCGGGAGGCGACACCGGGGAGCTGTTTTTT. Protein product: CASRSGGDTGELFF.

The chain combines TRBV7-7 with TRBJ1-1; TRBD1 matches at 9 bases. This CDR3 is built from 13 residues. V trimming: 2 bases; J trimming: 7 bases; junction bases outside the gene matches: 2. Germline lookup yields CDR1 SSHAT and CDR2 FNYEAQ (reference sequence). The chain's CDR3 is CASSLTTGGEAFF. The CDR3 DNA reads as TGTGCCAGCAGCTTAACGACAGGGGGTGAAGCTTTCTTT. Full variable domain (missing parts from reference TRBV7-7 and TRBJ1-1): GAGVSQSPRYKVTKRGQDVTLRCDPISSHATLYWYQQALGQGPEFLTYFNYEAQPDKSGLPSDRFSAERPEGSISTLTIQRTEQRDSAMYRCASSLTTGGEAFFGQGTRLTVV.

The chain couples TRBV19 to TRBJ1-2; TRBD1 matches at 8 bases. Germline V gene data show CDR1 as LNHDA and CDR2 as SQIVND (reference sequence). The CDR3 is 14 residues long. J gave up 8 bases and V 7 bases, and 12 bases lay outside the gene matches. CDR3: CASTVWDRSSGYTF. CDR3 sequence (DNA): TGTGCCAGTACCGTTTGGGACAGGTCTTCGGGCTACACCTTC. The entire variable domain, with the rest obtained from reference TRBV19 and TRBJ1-2, is as follows: DGGITQSPKYLFRKEGQNVTLSCEQNLNHDAMYWYRQDPGQGLRLIYYSQIVNDFQKGDIAEGYSVSREKKESFPLTVTSAQKNPTAFYLCASTVWDRSSGYTFGSGTRLTVV.

This sequence joins TRBV6-1 and TRBJ2-5; 8 nucleotides line up with TRBD1. Germline loops: CDR1 MNHNS, CDR2 SASEGT. This CDR3 is built from 15 residues. J was trimmed by 9 bases and V by 0 bases; bases with no gene match: 9. The CDR3 DNA reads as TGTGCCAGCAGTGAAGCCCGACAGGGGCAAGGGGCCCAGTACTTC. This sequence encodes CASSEARQGQGAQYF.

The V call is TRBV28, the J call TRBJ2-3; 8 bases are shared with TRBD2. Trimming cost V 1 base and J 8 bases; bases outside gene matches: 8. Germline CDR1 is MDHEN and CDR2 is SYDVKM. CDR3 length: 15 amino acids. CDR3 DNA: TGTGCCAGCAGTTTATTCGGGGGGGATTGGGGTACGCAGTATTTT. Translating gives CASSLFGGDWGTQYF.

This clone was counted only a few times. The chain joins TRBV10-3 to TRBJ1-2; 8 bases match TRBD1. The germline V gene encodes CDR1 ENHRY and CDR2 SYGVKD. J was trimmed by 7 bases and V by 4 bases; bases with no gene match: 11. The CDR3 is made up of 15 amino acids. The CDR3 is CAISAIDRGLGGYTF. The CDR3 DNA reads TGTGCCATCAGTGCGATCGACAGGGGTTTGGGTGGCTACACCTTC.

The chain carries TRBV28 and TRBJ2-1; 8 bases line up with TRBD2. Losses at the gene ends were 6 bases for V and 5 bases for J; bases not matched to a gene: 12. The CDR3 extends over 16 amino acids. The germline V gene has CDR1 MDHEN and CDR2 SYDVKM. CDR3 DNA: TGTGCCAGCAGGACGGAAAGACTAGCGATCAACAATGAGCAGTTCTTC. Translated: CASRTERLAINNEQFF. Together with reference TRBV28 and TRBJ2-1, the CDR3 gives the full variable domain: DVKVTQSSRYLVKRTGEKVFLECVQDMDHENMFWYRQDPGLGLRLIYFSYDVKMKEKGDIPEGYSVSREKKERFSLILESASTNQTSMYLCASRTERLAINNEQFFGPGTRLTVL.

J is TRBJ2-7 and V is TRBV7-2, with 8 bases aligning to TRBD2. CDR3 size: 14 residues. Per germline, CDR1 SGHTA and CDR2 FQGNSA. Trimming removed 5 bases from V and 2 bases from J; junction bases left unmatched: 5. DNA for the CDR3: TGTGCCAGCAGCCATAGCGGGGACGCCTACGAGCAGTACTTC. This translates into CASSHSGDAYEQYF.

The rearrangement links TRBV2 to TRBJ2-7, with D unresolved. V gave up 4 bases and J gave up 4 bases, with 5 bases separating them. CDR3 length equals 11 residues. CDR1 is SNHLY, CDR2 FYNNEI, per germline. CDR3 loop: CASSVLYEQYF. CDR3 DNA: TGTGCCAGCAGTGTCCTTTACGAGCAGTACTTC.